The source of this TCR beta chain is a study of blood T cell repertoires in COVID-19. Each participant's cohort was designated according to participant-reported clinical history. This clone was seen a handful of times. The data were produced by immunoSEQ multiplex PCR, yet TCRdb's version contains in-frame clones alone and is incomplete. This repertoire shows approximately 310,000 clones, approximately 83% found once; its top ten account for 2.2%. The sample comprised PBMCs or T cells enriched from blood (not recorded which). The TCR was taken from a man aged 25-40 years who had recovered from COVID-19.

CDR3 DNA: TGTGCCAGCAGACGGGGTTGGGAGCAAGAGACCCAGTACTTC. Amino acid sequence: CASRRGWEQETQYF. This sequence joins TRBV11-1 and TRBJ2-5, with a possible D match to TRBD2 (5 bases). The CDR3 length is 14 residues. CDR1 SGHAT and CDR2 FQDESV come from the germline V gene (reference sequence). V was clipped by 6 bases and J by 2 bases, with 13 bases between them.